This record looks at one TCR beta chain sequence and its context. The V and J ends lost 0 bases and 3 bases respectively, with 24 bases between them. The germline gives CDR1 LNHDA, CDR2 SQIVND (reference sequence). The CDR3 totals 20 residues. These data originate in a study of blood T cell repertoires in COVID-19. As originally analysed: Estimates of nucleated cell counts were drawn from the amplification of reference gene primers. The repertoire was sequenced with immunoSEQ multiplex PCR; TCRdb's copy has only in-frame clones and lacks some. For V, J and clone size, that table is used; D and trimming come from the DNA. Altogether 300,000 or so clones are present, more than 90% being singletons, with the ten largest covering approximately 2.5%. Participants were aged roughly 18 to 89 years from about two dozen US areas.

This sequence originates from a man in his 60s who had recovered from COVID-19. This rearrangement joins TRBV19 to TRBJ2-1; possibly TRBD2 for D (7 bases). Material for sequencing was PBMCs or T cells enriched from blood (not recorded which). CDR3 amino acids: CASSIDPRGGGGVFYNEQFF. CDR3 sequence (DNA): TGTGCCAGTAGTATAGACCCCCGTGGGGGAGGGGGGGTCTTCTACAATGAGCAGTTCTTC.